This T cell receptor beta chain comes out of a study of T-cell reconstitution after alpha-beta-depleted transplantation in children. CDR3 length equals 13 residues. Per the germline V gene, CDR1 is DFQATT and CDR2 is SNEGSKA (reference sequence). Trimming at V came to 3 bases and at J to 6 bases, leaving 8 bases not matched to a gene. Construction of the TCRbeta library involved unique molecular identifiers. TCRdb reanalysed the PCR reads using MiXCR and keeps one entry per CDR3 protein. The table has about 440,000 distinct CDR3 sequences, about 40% seen once. This sample comprised PBMCs, obtained before TCRalphabeta/CD19-depleted stem cell transplant. The origin of this receptor is a girl aged 2-10 years with aplastic anemia, due to receive a stem cell transplant. The V and J genes are TRBV20-1 and TRBJ2-7; 7 bases match TRBD2. CDR3 bases: TGCAGTGCTAGTGAGCGCGGGAGTAGCGAGCAGTACTTC. Its protein product is CSASERGSSEQYF.